One sample yielded the 26 T cell receptor beta chains listed below, sequenced in a study of T-cell memory formation after mild COVID-19. Using its own MiXCR run on the 5' RACE reads, TCRdb lists one record per CDR3 protein. The table shows over 500,000 distinct CDR3 sequences, with 17% occurring only once. Sequencing input: PBMCs or a T cell subset sorted from them (not recorded which). The receptors were gathered from an adult woman who had mild COVID-19 (a few samples of this study predate the infection). Cell type and time point are not known.

The chain couples TRBV25-1 to TRBJ1-3; tentatively, D is TRBD1 (5 bases). CDR1 is MGHDK and CDR2 is SYGVNS in the germline V gene. Trimming removed 4 bases from V and 4 bases from J, with 14 bases in between. The CDR3 runs 15 residues. The CDR3 DNA reads TGTGCCAGCAGTGCCACGTCAGGGAACGGAAACACCATATATTTT. It is translated as CASSATSGNGNTIYF.

This clonotype was seen only a few times. The CDR3 bases are TGCAGTGCTACAGCCTCAGGGGCCAAAAACATTCAGTACTTC. Translating it yields CSATASGAKNIQYF. V and J are TRBV20-1 and TRBJ2-4, with a possible D match to TRBD1 (5 bases). The CDR3 covers 14 residues. The germline V gene has CDR1 DFQATT and CDR2 SNEGSKA (reference sequence). The germline V and J ends were trimmed by 4 bases and 1 base, with 11 bases remaining between them.

J is TRBJ2-2 and V is TRBV6-5; D possibly corresponds to TRBD1 (6 bases). Per the germline V gene, CDR1 is MNHEY and CDR2 is SVGAGI. V was cut by 7 bases and J by 1 base, with 10 bases left in between. The CDR3 loop spans 14 amino acids. CDR3 coding DNA: TGTGCCAGCACCCAGGGACAGAACACCGGGGAGCTGTTTTTT. It specifies CASTQGQNTGELFF.

This clonotype turned up a few times. The V call is TRBV5-1, the J call TRBJ2-7, with TRBD1 as a possible D gene (5 bases). Germline CDR1 SGHRS, CDR2 YFSETQ. The CDR3 is made up of 16 amino acids. Trimming stripped 5 bases from V and 2 bases from J, with 20 bases between. CDR3 nucleotide sequence: TGCGCCAGCAGTTATACCGGGCCCGAGGACACCTACGAGCAGTACTTC. Protein: CASSYTGPEDTYEQYF.

This clonotype was picked up many times. This rearrangement joins TRBV5-6 to TRBJ2-5; TRBD2 agrees at 13 bases. The CDR3 consists of 15 residues. Germline assignment: CDR1 SGHDT and CDR2 YYEEEE. V trimming: 6 bases; J trimming: 4 bases; junction bases outside the gene matches: 6. CDR3 nucleotides: TGTGCCAGCACCGAACGACTAGCGGGGGGAGAGACCCAGTACTTC. This codes for CASTERLAGGETQYF.

This clonotype has at least ten counts. This sequence joins TRBV9 and TRBJ2-6; D is unresolved. The V and J ends lost 0 bases and 0 bases respectively, with 7 bases between them. This CDR3 spans 16 amino acids. Germline-derived CDR1 and CDR2 are SGDLS and YYNGEE. The CDR3 sequence is CASSVEVNSGANVLTF. The CDR3 DNA is TGTGCCAGCAGCGTAGAGGTCAACTCTGGGGCCAACGTCCTGACTTTC. Full variable domain (rest looked up from reference TRBV9 and TRBJ2-6): DSGVTQTPKHLITATGQRVTLRCSPRSGDLSVYWYQQSLDQGLQFLIQYYNGEERAKGNILERFSAQQFPDLHSELNLSSLELGDSALYFCASSVEVNSGANVLTFGAGSRLTVL.

This clonotype was detected many times. The rearrangement joins TRBV7-3 to TRBJ2-3; D remains unclear. The CDR3 covers 16 residues. Germline CDR1 and CDR2: SGHTA and FQGTGA. The V end lost 0 bases, the J end lost 2 bases, and 12 bases lay between the germline ends. CDR3 protein: CASSLTIAGVTDTQYF. CDR3 sequence (DNA): TGTGCCAGCAGCTTAACCATAGCAGGAGTCACAGATACGCAGTATTTT.

This clonotype was found a few times. J is TRBJ2-3 and V is TRBV5-1; D possibly corresponds to TRBD2 (5 bases). CDR3 length: 15 amino acids. Germline V gene data show CDR1 as SGHRS and CDR2 as YFSETQ. V was cut by 3 bases and J by 2 bases, with 13 bases left in between. CDR3 DNA sequence: TGCGCCAGCAGCTCGGGATTTCTAGACACAGATACGCAGTATTTT. Translated: CASSSGFLDTDTQYF.

The genes are TRBV29-1 and TRBJ2-7; 10 bases are a match to TRBD1. J lost 2 bases, V lost 4 bases, and 2 bases had no gene match. There are 13 residues in the CDR3. The V gene's germline CDR1 is SQVTM and CDR2 ANQGSEA. CDR3 DNA sequence: TGCAGCGTTGGGACAGGGGGACCCTACGAGCAGTACTTC. Its translation: CSVGTGGPYEQYF.

This clonotype has more than one count but fewer than ten. The V gene is TRBV15, the J gene TRBJ2-1, with a possible D match to TRBD1 (6 bases). The germline V and J ends were trimmed by 0 bases and 4 bases, with 10 bases remaining between them. This CDR3 is 15 amino acids long. The V gene's germline CDR1 is LNHNV and CDR2 YYDKDF (reference sequence). The chain's CDR3 is CATSRDPDSYNEQFF. CDR3 in DNA: TGTGCCACCAGCAGAGACCCGGACAGTTACAATGAGCAGTTCTTC.

The genes are TRBV12-3 or TRBV12-4 and TRBJ1-1, with D perhaps TRBD1 (6 bases). The CDR3 has 13 amino acids. Trimming pared 11 bases from V and 0 bases from J, leaving 13 bases between. The CDR3 loop is CASWRGVNTEAFF. CDR3 DNA: TGTGCCTCATGGAGGGGGGTGAACACTGAAGCTTTCTTT.

This clonotype was observed at least ten times. The chain combines TRBV6-1 with TRBJ1-5; D is perhaps TRBD1 (5 bases). Trimming cost V 1 base and J 0 bases, with 10 bases left between them. The CDR3 loop spans 16 amino acids. Germline CDR1 reads MNHNS; CDR2 reads SASEGT. CDR3 DNA sequence: TGTGCCAGCAGTGAAGGGACATATTATAGCAATCAGCCCCAGCATTTT. It is translated as CASSEGTYYSNQPQHF.

This clonotype has a count of ten or more. The V call is TRBV11-2, the J call TRBJ2-6; 12 bases agree with TRBD2. This CDR3 spans 18 amino acids. In germline, CDR1 is SGHAT, CDR2 FQNNGV. V lost 5 bases and J lost 7; bases outside the gene matches: 12. The CDR3 nucleotides read TGTGCCAGCAGCCCAACACTAGCGGGGGGTGCCGGAGCCAACGTCCTGACTTTC. Protein product: CASSPTLAGGAGANVLTF. Full variable domain (remainder filled in from reference TRBV11-2 and TRBJ2-6): EAGVAQSPRYKIIEKRQSVAFWCNPISGHATLYWYQQILGQGPKLLIQFQNNGVVDDSQLPKDRFSAERLKGVDSTLKIQPAKLEDSAVYLCASSPTLAGGAGANVLTFGAGSRLTVL.

This clonotype was observed a few times. The chain joins TRBV27 to TRBJ2-7; 12 bases are a match to TRBD2. The CDR3 totals 18 residues. J lost 5 bases, V lost 0 bases, and 11 bases had no gene match. Germline-derived CDR1 and CDR2 are MNHEY and SMNVEV (reference sequence). For the CDR3, the DNA is TGTGCCAGCAGTTTATCGATCCTAGCGGGAGGGCCCCCCCACGAGCAGTACTTC. Translating it yields CASSLSILAGGPPHEQYF.

This chain uses TRBV6-5 with TRBJ2-3; possible D gene TRBD2, 5 bases. The germline gives CDR1 MNHEY, CDR2 SVGAGI. The CDR3 is 14 residues long. With 3 bases removed from V and 7 bases from J, the gap between germline ends came to 14 bases. Here the CDR3 reads CASSYSIAIYTQYF. CDR3 in DNA: TGTGCCAGCAGTTATTCTATAGCGATATATACGCAGTATTTT.

The chain couples TRBV7-8 to TRBJ2-7; D ambiguous. Germline lookup yields CDR1 SGHVS and CDR2 FQNEAQ. Trimming removed 1 base from V and 2 bases from J, with 6 bases in between. CDR3 size: 13 residues. CDR3 nucleotide sequence: TGTGCCAGCAGCTTAGAAGCAACCTACGAGCAGTACTTC. The encoded protein is CASSLEATYEQYF.

The rearrangement links TRBV11-2 to TRBJ2-1; the D is unclear. V lost 3 bases to trimming and J lost 8 bases, with 26 bases between them. The germline V gene has CDR1 SGHAT and CDR2 FQNNGV. CDR3 length: 18 amino acids. The CDR3 region is CASSFFIASEARRHEQFF. CDR3 nucleotide sequence: TGTGCCAGCAGCTTTTTTATCGCCAGCGAGGCCCGGCGCCATGAGCAGTTCTTC.

V is TRBV7-9 and J is TRBJ2-2; TRBD1 matches at 9 bases. From germline, CDR1 is SEHNR and CDR2 FQNEAQ (reference sequence). After removal of 2 bases from V and 5 bases from J, the junction contained 6 bases not matched to a gene. The CDR3 has 16 residues. The CDR3 sequence is CASSLPAGQGTGELFF. CDR3 sequence (DNA): TGTGCCAGCAGCTTACCGGCGGGACAGGGAACCGGGGAGCTGTTTTTT.

The chain couples TRBV29-1 to TRBJ2-4, with no clear D. The germline V gene has CDR1 SQVTM and CDR2 ANQGSEA. Trimming took 8 bases from V and 4 from J, leaving 6 bases between them. The CDR3 totals 10 residues. This CDR3 is CSPSKNIQYF. The CDR3 region has the DNA TGCAGCCCCTCGAAAAACATTCAGTACTTC.

The genes are TRBV3-1 and TRBJ1-2; D is undetermined. The CDR3 length is 18 residues. Germline-derived CDR1 and CDR2 are LGHDT and YNNKEL (reference sequence). The V gene lost 0 bases and the J gene lost 3 bases, with 20 bases spanning the gap. The CDR3 region has the DNA TGTGCCAGCAGCCAAGAAATAGGTGGTTATATGGAGGACTATGGCTACACCTTC. Translating gives CASSQEIGGYMEDYGYTF.

This clonotype was seen at least ten times. This chain uses TRBV5-5 with TRBJ2-2; D gene unclear. The length of the CDR3 is 16 residues. V lost 0 bases to trimming and J lost 2 bases, with 11 bases between them. The germline V gene has CDR1 SGHKS and CDR2 YYEKEE (reference sequence). The CDR3 DNA reads as TGTGCCAGCAGCTTGGCTCCATCCCCCAACACCGGGGAGCTGTTTTTT. Its protein is CASSLAPSPNTGELFF.

Only a few counts were recorded for this clonotype. The chain is built from TRBV6-5 and TRBJ1-6; 7 bases line up with TRBD1. J was trimmed by 2 bases and V by 6 bases; bases with no gene match: 4. Looked up from germline, CDR1 is MNHEY and CDR2 is SVGAGI. The CDR3 covers 15 residues. CDR3 coding DNA: TGTGCCAGCAGGAGAGGACAGGCCTATAATTCACCCCTCCACTTT. It is translated as CASRRGQAYNSPLHF.

The chain links TRBV7-8 to TRBJ1-1; D is unclear. The germline V and J ends were trimmed by 4 bases and 1 base, with 16 bases remaining between them. The CDR3 runs to 16 residues. Looked up from germline, CDR1 is SGHVS and CDR2 is FQNEAQ. CDR3 bases: TGTGCCAGCAGCTCCCACCTTGGTACGGGGAACACTGAAGCTTTCTTT. Translated, it gives CASSSHLGTGNTEAFF. Combining the CDR3 with reference TRBV7-8 and TRBJ1-1 gives the whole variable domain GAGVSQSPRYKVAKRGQDVALRCDPISGHVSLFWYQQALGQGPEFLTYFQNEAQLDKSGLPSDRFFAERPEGSVSTLKIQRTQQEDSAVYLCASSSHLGTGNTEAFFGQGTRLTVV.

This clonotype was seen many times. The chain carries TRBV3-1 and TRBJ1-1, with D possibly TRBD1 on 6 matching bases. Germline V CDR1 and CDR2: LGHDT, YNNKEL (reference sequence). This CDR3 comprises 15 residues. V was shortened by 3 bases and J by 5 bases, with 16 bases between the two germline ends. For the CDR3, the DNA is TGTGCCAGCAGCCACGCAGTCCTAAGGGGGACTGAAGCTTTCTTT. Translated: CASSHAVLRGTEAFF.

CDR3 region: CASSLFEEAKSYSNQPQHF. For the CDR3, the DNA is TGTGCCAGTAGCCTTTTTGAGGAAGCCAAGAGCTATAGCAATCAGCCCCAGCATTTT. The rearrangement joins TRBV19 to TRBJ1-5; D gene uncertain. Germline CDR1 and CDR2: LNHDA and SQIVND (reference sequence). The CDR3 covers 19 residues. V shed 6 bases and J shed 0 bases, with 24 bases lying between them.

The rearrangement links TRBV19 to TRBJ1-1, with a tentative D call TRBD1 (6 bases). CDR1 and CDR2 from the germline V gene are LNHDA and SQIVND (reference sequence). This CDR3 contains 14 residues. V was pared by 5 bases and J by 1 base, with 11 bases between. This CDR3 is CASSYRAWNTEAFF. DNA for the CDR3: TGTGCCAGTAGTTACAGGGCCTGGAACACTGAAGCTTTCTTT.